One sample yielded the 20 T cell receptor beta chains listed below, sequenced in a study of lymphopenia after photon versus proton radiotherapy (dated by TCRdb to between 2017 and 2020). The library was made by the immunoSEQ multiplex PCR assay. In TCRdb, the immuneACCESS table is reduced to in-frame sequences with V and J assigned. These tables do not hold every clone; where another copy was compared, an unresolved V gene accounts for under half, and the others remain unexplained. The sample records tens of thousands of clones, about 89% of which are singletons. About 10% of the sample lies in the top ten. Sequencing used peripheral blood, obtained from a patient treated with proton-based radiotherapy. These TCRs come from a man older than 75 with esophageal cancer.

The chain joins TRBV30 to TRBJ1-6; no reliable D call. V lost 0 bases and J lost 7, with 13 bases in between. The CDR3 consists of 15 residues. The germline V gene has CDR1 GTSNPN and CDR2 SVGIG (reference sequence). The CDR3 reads CAWSVLGDFNSPLHF. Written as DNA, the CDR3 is TGTGCCTGGAGTGTACTCGGAGACTTCAATTCACCCCTCCACTTT.

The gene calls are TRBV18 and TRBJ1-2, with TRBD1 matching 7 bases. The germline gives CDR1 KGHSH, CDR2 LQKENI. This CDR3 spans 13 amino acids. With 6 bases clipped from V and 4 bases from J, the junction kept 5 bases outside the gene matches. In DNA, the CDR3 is TGTGCCAGCTCCCGCGACAGGGTCTATGGCTACACCTTC. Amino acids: CASSRDRVYGYTF.

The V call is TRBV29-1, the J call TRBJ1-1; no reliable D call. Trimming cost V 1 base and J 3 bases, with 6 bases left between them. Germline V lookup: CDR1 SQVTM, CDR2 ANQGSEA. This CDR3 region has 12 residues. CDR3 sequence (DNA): TGCAGCGTTGAAGGCGGTCACACTGAAGCTTTCTTT. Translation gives CSVEGGHTEAFF.

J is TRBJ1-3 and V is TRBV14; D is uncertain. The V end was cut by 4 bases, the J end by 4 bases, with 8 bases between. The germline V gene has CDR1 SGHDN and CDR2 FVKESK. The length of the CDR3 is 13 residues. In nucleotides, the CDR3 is TGTGCCAGCAGCCCCCGGGTGGGAAACACCATATATTTT. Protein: CASSPRVGNTIYF.

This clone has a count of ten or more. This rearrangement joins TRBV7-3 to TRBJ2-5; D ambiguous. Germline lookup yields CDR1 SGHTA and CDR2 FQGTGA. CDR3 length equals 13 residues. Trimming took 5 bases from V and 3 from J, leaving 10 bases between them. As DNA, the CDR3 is TGTGCCAGCAGCCGTGGTGCGGAAGAGACCCAGTACTTC. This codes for CASSRGAEETQYF.

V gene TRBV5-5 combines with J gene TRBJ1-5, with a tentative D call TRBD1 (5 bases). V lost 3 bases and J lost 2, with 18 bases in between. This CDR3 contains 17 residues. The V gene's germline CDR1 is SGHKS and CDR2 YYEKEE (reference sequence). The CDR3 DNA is TGTGCCAGCAGCTCCGGCGGGGCCGTTTTTGGCAATCAGCCCCAGCATTTT. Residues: CASSSGGAVFGNQPQHF. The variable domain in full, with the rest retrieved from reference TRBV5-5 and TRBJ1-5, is DAGVTQSPTHLIKTRGQQVTLRCSPISGHKSVSWYQQVLGQGPQFIFQYYEKEERGRGNFPDRFSARQFPNYSSELNVNALLLGDSALYLCASSSGGAVFGNQPQHFGDGTRLSIL.

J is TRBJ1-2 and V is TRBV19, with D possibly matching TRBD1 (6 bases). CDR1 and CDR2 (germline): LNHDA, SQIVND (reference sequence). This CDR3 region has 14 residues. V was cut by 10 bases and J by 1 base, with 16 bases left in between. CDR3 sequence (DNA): TGTGCCACCTCTCCGGGACACCGTAACTATGGCTACACCTTC. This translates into CATSPGHRNYGYTF.

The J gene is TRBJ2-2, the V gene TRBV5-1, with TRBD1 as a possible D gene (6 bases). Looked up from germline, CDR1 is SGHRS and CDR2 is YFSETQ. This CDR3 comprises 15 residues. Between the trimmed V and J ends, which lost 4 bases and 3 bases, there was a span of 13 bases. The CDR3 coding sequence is TGCGCCAGCAGCCTCAGGACAGAGTACACCGGGGAGCTGTTTTTT. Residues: CASSLRTEYTGELFF.

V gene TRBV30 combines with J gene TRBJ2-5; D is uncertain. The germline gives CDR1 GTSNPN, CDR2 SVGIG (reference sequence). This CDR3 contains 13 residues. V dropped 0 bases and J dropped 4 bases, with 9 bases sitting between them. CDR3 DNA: TGTGCCTGGAGTGTCGACACACCAGAGACCCAGTACTTC. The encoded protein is CAWSVDTPETQYF.

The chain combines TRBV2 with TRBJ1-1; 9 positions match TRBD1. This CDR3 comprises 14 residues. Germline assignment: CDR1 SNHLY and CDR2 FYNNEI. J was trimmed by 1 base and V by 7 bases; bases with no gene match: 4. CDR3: CASNRDRANTEAFF. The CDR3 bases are TGTGCCAGCAATAGGGACAGGGCGAACACTGAAGCTTTCTTT.

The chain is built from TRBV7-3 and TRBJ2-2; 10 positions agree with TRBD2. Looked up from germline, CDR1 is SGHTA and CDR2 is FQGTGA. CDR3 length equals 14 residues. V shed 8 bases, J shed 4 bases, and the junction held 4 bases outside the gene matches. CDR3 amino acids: CASSSGGATGELFF. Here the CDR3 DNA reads TGTGCCAGCTCTAGCGGGGGAGCCACCGGGGAGCTGTTTTTT. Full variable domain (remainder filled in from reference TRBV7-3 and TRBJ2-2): GAGVSQTPSNKVTEKGKYVELRCDPISGHTALYWYRQSLGQGPEFLIYFQGTGAADDSGLPNDRFFAVRPEGSVSTLKIQRTERGDSAVYLCASSSGGATGELFFGEGSRLTVL.

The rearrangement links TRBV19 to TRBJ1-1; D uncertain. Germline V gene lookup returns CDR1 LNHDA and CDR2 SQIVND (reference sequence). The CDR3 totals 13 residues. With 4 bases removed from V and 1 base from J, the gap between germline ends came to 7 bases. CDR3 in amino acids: CASSRNRNTEAFF. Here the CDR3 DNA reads TGTGCCAGTAGTAGAAACAGGAACACTGAAGCTTTCTTT.

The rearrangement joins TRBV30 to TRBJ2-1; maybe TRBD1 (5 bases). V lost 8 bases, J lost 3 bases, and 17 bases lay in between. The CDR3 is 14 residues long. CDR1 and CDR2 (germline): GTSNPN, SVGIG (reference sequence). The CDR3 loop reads CALEQGRGYNEQFF. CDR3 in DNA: TGTGCCCTAGAGCAAGGAAGGGGCTACAATGAGCAGTTCTTC. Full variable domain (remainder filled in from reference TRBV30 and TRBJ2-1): SQTIHQWPATLVQPVGSPLSLECTVEGTSNPNLYWYRQAAGRGLQLLFYSVGIGQISSEVPQNLSASRPQDRQFILSSKKLLLSDSGFYLCALEQGRGYNEQFFGPGTRLTVL.

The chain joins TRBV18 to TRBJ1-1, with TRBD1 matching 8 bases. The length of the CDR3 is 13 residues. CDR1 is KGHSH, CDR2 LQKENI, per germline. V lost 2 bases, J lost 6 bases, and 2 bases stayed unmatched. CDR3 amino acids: CASSPAGGSEAFF. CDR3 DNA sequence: TGTGCCAGCTCACCAGCAGGGGGCTCTGAAGCTTTCTTT.

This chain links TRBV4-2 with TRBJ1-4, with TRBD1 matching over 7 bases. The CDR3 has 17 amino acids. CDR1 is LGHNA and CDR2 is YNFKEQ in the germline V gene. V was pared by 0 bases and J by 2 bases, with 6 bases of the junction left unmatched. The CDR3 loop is CASSQDPTTGTNEKLFF. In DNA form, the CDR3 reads TGTGCCAGCAGCCAAGATCCGACGACAGGGACTAATGAAAAACTGTTTTTT.

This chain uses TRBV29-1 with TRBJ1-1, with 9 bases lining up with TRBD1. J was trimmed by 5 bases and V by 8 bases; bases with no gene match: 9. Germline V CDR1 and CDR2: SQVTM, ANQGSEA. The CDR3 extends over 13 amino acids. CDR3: CSISTGGGTEAFF. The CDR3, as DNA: TGCAGCATATCGACAGGGGGGGGTACTGAAGCTTTCTTT. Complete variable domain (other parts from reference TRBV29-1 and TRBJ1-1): SAVISQKPSRDICQRGTSLTIQCQVDSQVTMMFWYRQQPGQSLTLIATANQGSEATYESGFVIDKFPISRPNLTFSTLTVSNMSPEDSSIYLCSISTGGGTEAFFGQGTRLTVV.

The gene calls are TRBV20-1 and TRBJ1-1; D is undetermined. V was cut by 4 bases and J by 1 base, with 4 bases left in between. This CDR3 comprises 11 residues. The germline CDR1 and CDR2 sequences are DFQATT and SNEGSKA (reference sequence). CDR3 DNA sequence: TGCAGTGCTACCAAGAACACTGAAGCTTTCTTT. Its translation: CSATKNTEAFF.

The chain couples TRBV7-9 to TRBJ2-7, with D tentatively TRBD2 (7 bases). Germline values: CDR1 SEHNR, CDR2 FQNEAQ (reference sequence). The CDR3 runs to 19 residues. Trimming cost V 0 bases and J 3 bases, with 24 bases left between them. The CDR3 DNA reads TGTGCCAGCAGCTTAGCGAGGGGTGGGGGGGACACGCTCCGCTACGAGCAGTACTTC. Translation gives CASSLARGGGDTLRYEQYF.

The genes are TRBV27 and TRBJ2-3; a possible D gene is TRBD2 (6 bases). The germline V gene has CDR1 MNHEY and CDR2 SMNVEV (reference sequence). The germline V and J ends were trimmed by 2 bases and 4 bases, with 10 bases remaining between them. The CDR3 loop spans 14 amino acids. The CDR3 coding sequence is TGTGCCAGCAGTTTAGGCTCTAGCGCAGATACGCAGTATTTT. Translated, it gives CASSLGSSADTQYF.

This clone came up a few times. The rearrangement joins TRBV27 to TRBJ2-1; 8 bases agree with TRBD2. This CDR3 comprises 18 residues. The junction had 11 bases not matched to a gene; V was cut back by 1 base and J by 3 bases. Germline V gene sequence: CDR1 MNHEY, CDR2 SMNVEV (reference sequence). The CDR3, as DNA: TGTGCCAGCAGTTTATTCGCTTTAGCGGGATCGAACTACAATGAGCAGTTCTTC. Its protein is CASSLFALAGSNYNEQFF.